The T cell receptor beta chain under discussion was sequenced for a study of blood T cells in healthy people across ages (dated by TCRdb to between 2014 and 2017). The study in broad terms: In model experiments, template switching captured about one uniquely barcoded TCR beta cDNA molecule for every two T cells. Using deep sequencing normalized with unique cDNA molecular identifiers, the study measured how TCR beta repertoire diversity changes with age. The donors were divided into four age groups: young (average around 16 years), middle-aged (around 37), aged (62) and long-lived (roughly 82). To avoid experimental bias, donors of different ages were randomly spread across the sequencing lanes. For two donors (one aged 18 to 30 and one aged 80 or older), the study analyzed two additional independent replicas of 1 million unique cDNA reads from the same blood draw. The research as a whole found: Because profiling used bulk unsorted PBMCs, naive and antigen-experienced compartments could not be compared conclusively. Estimates of total diversity from one million sequenced T cells were regarded as lower bounds and underestimates. As age increased, observed TCR beta diversity per million T cells dropped in a roughly linear way, and a significant reduction was already evident by age 40. A strong correlation was found between observed TCR beta diversity and the percentage of naive T cells measured by flow cytometry. The long-lived group showed more naive CD4+ T cells, fewer expanded clones and increased TCR diversity than the aged group, suggesting age selection. Because the CMV infection status of the donors was unknown, age-related changes in expanded clonotypes may potentially have been confounded.

Donors were 40 or so systemically healthy Caucasian individuals from Russia aged about 6 to 100 years. Ten milliliters of peripheral blood were collected from each donor into EDTA-treated Vacutainer tubes. Ficoll-Paque density-gradient centrifugation was used to isolate PBMCs, with at least 6.5 million per sample. Trizol reagent was used to extract total RNA from the PBMCs, yielding at least 6 micrograms per sample. The percentages of naive CD45RAhigh/CD27high T cells were determined by flow cytometry on a PBMC aliquot from every donor. In this sample, this clonotype turned up a few times. The target of this receptor is not known. No much larger clonotype is one base removed from it; base qualities were not supplied. As encoded in the germline V gene (reference sequence), CDR1 is SEHNR while CDR2 is FQNEAQ. From V the trimming removes 5 bases and from J it removes 9 bases, while the gene matches leave 3 bases of the junction unaccounted for. The CDR3, from cysteine to phenylalanine, totals 14 residues. The entry retains the CDR3 DNA only, 42 bases that are in frame from base 1.

Libraries were prepared through 5' RACE. This sample was sequenced with an Illumina HiSeq 2500. A second PCR of roughly 6 to 11 cycles was performed with a sample-barcoded 5' primer and a J-beta primer mix. A template-switch 5' adaptor carrying 12 random nucleotides introduced a unique molecular identifier onto each TCR beta cDNA molecule. Each sample yielded at least 2.5 million CDR3-containing paired-end reads. All of the RNA was converted into first-strand cDNA using the Mint cDNA synthesis kit, with a TRBC-specific oligonucleotide serving as the primer. Following uracil-DNA glycosylase treatment, all cDNA underwent a first 18-cycle PCR with the universal primers M1SS and BC2_uni_R. As for how the authors treated the data: For normalization, 1 million high-quality reads, each with a distinct molecular identifier, were randomly selected from each sample. Instead of being binned into consensus sequences, reads with shared molecular identifiers were discarded. MiTCR, set to a Q25 quality threshold and the strictest error-elimination algorithm, was used for CDR3 identification, clonotype clustering and error correction. A nonparametric unseen species model with Euler transformation was used to estimate lower-bound total TCR beta diversity. TCRdb itself trimmed the public reads at Q25 with fastp, ran MiXCR and retained productive beta chains. Rows merge per CDR3 protein into single entries with the most common DNA and genes. None of the V and J calls come from the authors' own analysis; TCRdb made them. Here the sample has some 1.5 million distinct CDR3 sequences; roughly 27% occur a single time. The top ten clones comprise 7.7% of the sample.

Material: blood. This clonotype was obtained from a woman in her twenties or thirties in good health. The chain is assembled from TRBV7-9 and TRBJ1-6, and 11 junction bases match TRBD1. For the CDR3, the sequence is CASSKGQGASPLHF. Here is the DNA: TGTGCCAGCAGCAAAGGACAGGGGGCTTCACCCCTCCACTTT.